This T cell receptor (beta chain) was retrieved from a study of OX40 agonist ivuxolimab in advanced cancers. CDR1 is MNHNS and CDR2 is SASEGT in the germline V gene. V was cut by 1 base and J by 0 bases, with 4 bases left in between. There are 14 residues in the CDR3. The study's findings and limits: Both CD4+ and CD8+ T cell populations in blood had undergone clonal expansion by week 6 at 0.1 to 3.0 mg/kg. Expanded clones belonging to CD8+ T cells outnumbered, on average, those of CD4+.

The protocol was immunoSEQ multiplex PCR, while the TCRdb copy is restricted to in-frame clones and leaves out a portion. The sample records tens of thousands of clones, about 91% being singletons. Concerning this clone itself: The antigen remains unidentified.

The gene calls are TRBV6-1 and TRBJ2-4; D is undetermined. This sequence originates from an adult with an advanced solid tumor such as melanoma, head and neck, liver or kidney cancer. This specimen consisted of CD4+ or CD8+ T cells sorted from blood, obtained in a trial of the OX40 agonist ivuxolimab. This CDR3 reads CASSEGLAKNIQYF. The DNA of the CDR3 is TGTGCCAGCAGTGAAGGTCTAGCCAAAAACATTCAGTACTTC.